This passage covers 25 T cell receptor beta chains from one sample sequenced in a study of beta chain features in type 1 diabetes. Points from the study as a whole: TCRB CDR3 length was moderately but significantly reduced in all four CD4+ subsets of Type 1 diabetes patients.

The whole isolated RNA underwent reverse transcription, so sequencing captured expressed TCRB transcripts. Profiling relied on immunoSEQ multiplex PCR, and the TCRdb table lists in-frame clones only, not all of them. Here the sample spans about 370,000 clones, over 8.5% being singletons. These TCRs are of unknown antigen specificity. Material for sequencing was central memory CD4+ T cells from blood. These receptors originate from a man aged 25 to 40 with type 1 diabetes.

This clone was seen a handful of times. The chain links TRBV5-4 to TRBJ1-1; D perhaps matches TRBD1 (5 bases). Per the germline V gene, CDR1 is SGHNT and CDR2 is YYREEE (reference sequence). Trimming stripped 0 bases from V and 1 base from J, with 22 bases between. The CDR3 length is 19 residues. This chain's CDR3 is CASSLDFLSLGAGNTEAFF. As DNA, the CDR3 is TGTGCCAGCAGCTTGGACTTTCTCTCTCTAGGGGCGGGGAACACTGAAGCTTTCTTT.

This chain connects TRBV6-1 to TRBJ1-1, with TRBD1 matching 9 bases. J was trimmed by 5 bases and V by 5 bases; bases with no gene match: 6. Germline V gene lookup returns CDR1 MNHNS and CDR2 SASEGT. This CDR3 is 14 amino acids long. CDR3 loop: CASSLTGGRTEAFF. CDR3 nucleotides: TGTGCCAGCAGTCTCACAGGGGGCAGGACTGAAGCTTTCTTT.

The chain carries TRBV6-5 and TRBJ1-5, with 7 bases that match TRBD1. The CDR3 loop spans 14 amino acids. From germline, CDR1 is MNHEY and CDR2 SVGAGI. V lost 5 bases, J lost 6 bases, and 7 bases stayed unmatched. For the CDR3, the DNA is TGTGCCAGCAGTCCATACAGGGGCAGTCAGCCCCAGCATTTT. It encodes CASSPYRGSQPQHF.

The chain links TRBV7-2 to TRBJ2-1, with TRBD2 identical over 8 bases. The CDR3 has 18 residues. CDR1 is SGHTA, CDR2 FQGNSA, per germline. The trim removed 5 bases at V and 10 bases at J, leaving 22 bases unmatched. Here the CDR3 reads CASSQKPHPLGTRGEQFF. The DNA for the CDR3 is TGTGCCAGCAGCCAGAAGCCCCATCCGTTAGGGACTAGAGGGGAGCAGTTCTTC.

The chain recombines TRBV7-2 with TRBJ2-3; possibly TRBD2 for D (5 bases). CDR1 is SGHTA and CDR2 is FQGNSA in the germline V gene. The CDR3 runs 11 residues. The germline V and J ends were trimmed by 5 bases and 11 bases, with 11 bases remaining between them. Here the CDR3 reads CASSPGIKQYF. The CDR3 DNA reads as TGTGCCAGCAGCCCGGGGATAAAGCAGTATTTT. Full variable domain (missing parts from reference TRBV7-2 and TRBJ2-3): GAGVSQSPSNKVTEKGKDVELRCDPISGHTALYWYRQSLGQGLEFLIYFQGNSAPDKSGLPSDRFSAERTGGSVSTLTIQRTQQEDSAVYLCASSPGIKQYFGPGTRLTVL.

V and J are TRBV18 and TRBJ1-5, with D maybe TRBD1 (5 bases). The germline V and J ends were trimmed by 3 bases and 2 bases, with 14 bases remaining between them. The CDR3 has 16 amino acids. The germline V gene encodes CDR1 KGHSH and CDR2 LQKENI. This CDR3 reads CASSPGTQVGNQPQHF. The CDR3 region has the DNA TGTGCCAGCTCACCTGGGACCCAGGTGGGCAATCAGCCCCAGCATTTT.

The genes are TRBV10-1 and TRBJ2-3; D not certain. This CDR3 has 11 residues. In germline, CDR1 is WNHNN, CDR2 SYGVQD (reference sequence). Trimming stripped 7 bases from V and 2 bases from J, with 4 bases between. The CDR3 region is CASTNTDTQYF. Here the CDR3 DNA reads TGCGCCAGCACCAACACAGATACGCAGTATTTT.

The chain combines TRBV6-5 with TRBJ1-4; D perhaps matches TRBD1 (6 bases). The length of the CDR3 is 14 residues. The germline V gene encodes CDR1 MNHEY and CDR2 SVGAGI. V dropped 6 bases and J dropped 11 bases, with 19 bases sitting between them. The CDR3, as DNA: TGTGCCAGCAGGAAACAGGGTTCGTCGGGGAAACTGTTTTTT. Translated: CASRKQGSSGKLFF.

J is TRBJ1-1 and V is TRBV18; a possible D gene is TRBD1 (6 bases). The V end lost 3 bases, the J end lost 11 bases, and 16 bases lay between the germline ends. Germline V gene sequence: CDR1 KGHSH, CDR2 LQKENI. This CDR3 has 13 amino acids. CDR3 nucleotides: TGTGCCAGCTCACCCTCATCAGGGGTGGGGGCTTTCTTT. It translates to CASSPSSGVGAFF.

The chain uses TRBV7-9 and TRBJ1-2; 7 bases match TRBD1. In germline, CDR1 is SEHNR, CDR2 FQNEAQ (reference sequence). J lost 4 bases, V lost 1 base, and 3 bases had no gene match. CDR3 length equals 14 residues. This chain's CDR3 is CASSLEAGGYGYTF. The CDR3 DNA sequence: TGTGCCAGCAGCTTAGAGGCAGGGGGCTATGGCTACACCTTC.

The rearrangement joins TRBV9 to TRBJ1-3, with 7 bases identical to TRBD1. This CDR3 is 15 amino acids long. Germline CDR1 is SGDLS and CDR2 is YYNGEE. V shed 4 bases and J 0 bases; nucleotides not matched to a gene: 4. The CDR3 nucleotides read TGTGCCAGCAGCCCAAACAGGGGCTCTGGAAACACCATATATTTT. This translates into CASSPNRGSGNTIYF.

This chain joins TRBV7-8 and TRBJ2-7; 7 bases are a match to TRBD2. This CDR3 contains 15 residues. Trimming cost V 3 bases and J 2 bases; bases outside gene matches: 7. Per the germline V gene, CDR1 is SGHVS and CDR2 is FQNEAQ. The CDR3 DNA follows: TGTGCCAGCAGCTTGGGGGGGTCGCGGCCCTACGAGCAGTACTTC. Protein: CASSLGGSRPYEQYF.

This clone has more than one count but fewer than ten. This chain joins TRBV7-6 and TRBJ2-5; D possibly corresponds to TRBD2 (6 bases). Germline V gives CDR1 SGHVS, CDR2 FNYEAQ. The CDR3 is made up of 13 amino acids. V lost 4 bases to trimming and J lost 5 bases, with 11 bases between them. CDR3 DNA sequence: TGTGCCAGCAGCTCCCTTCGGGGGGAGACCCAGTACTTC. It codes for CASSSLRGETQYF.

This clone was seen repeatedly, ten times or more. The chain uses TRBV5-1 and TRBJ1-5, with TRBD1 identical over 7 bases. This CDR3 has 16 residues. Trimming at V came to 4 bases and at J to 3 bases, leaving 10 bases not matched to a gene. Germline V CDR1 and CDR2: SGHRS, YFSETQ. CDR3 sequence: CASSPDGTAFNQPQHF. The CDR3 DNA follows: TGCGCCAGCAGCCCGGATGGGACAGCTTTCAATCAGCCCCAGCATTTT.

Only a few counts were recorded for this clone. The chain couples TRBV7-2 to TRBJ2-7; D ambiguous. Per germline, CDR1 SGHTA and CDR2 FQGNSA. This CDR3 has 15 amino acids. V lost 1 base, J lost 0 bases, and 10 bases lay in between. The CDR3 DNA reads TGTGCCAGCAGCTTAGTGCCAGAAAGCTCCTACGAGCAGTACTTC. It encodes CASSLVPESSYEQYF.

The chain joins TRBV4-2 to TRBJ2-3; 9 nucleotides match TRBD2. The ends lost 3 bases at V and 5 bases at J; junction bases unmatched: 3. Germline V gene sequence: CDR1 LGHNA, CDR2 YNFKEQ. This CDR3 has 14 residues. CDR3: CASSQGTSRDTQYF. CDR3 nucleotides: TGTGCCAGCAGCCAGGGGACTAGCCGAGATACGCAGTATTTT.

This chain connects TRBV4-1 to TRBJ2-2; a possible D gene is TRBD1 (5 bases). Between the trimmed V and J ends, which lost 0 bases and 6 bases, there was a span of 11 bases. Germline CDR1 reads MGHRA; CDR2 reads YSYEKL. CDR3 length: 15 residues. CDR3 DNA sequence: TGCGCCAGCAGCCAAGAAGTGAAGGGGCCCGGGGAGCTGTTTTTT. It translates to CASSQEVKGPGELFF.

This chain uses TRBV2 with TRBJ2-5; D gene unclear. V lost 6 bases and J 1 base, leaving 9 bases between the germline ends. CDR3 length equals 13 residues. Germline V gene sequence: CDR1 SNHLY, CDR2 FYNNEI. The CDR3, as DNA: TGTGCCAGCAGGGCGTTGGGCCAAGAGACCCAGTACTTC. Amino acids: CASRALGQETQYF.

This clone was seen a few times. CDR3 residues: CASSSGEYEQYF. The CDR3 nucleotides read TGTGCCAGCAGTTCGGGGGAGTACGAGCAGTACTTC. This chain links TRBV6-5 with TRBJ2-7; the D gene is possibly TRBD2 (6 bases). Germline V gives CDR1 MNHEY, CDR2 SVGAGI. The CDR3 is made up of 12 amino acids. The V end lost 4 bases, the J end lost 4 bases, and 8 bases lay between the germline ends.

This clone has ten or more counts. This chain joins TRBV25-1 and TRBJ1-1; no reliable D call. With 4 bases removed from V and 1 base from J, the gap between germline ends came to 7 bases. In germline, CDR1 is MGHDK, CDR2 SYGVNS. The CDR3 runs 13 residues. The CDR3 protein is CASSVFGNTEAFF. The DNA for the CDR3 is TGTGCCAGCAGTGTCTTTGGGAACACTGAAGCTTTCTTT.

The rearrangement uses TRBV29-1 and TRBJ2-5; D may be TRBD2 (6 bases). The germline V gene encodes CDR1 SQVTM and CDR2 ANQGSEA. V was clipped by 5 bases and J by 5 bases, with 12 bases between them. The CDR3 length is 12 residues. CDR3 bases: TGCAGCGTTCTCCATGGAGGGGAGACCCAGTACTTC. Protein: CSVLHGGETQYF.

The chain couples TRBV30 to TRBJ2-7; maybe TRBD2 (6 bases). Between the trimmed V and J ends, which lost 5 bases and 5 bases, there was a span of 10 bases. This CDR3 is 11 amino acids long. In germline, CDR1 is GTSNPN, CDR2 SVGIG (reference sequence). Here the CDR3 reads CAWGRIDEQYF. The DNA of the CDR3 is TGTGCCTGGGGGAGGATAGACGAGCAGTACTTC.

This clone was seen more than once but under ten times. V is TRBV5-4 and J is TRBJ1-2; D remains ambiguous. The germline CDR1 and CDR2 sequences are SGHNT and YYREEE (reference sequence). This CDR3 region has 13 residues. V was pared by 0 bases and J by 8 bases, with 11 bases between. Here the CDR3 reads CASSLDSPRGYTF. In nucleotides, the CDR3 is TGTGCCAGCAGCTTGGACAGCCCCCGCGGCTACACCTTC. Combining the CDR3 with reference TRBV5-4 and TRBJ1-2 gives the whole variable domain ETGVTQSPTHLIKTRGQQVTLRCSSQSGHNTVSWYQQALGQGPQFIFQYYREEENGRGNFPPRFSGLQFPNYSSELNVNALELDDSALYLCASSLDSPRGYTFGSGTRLTVV.

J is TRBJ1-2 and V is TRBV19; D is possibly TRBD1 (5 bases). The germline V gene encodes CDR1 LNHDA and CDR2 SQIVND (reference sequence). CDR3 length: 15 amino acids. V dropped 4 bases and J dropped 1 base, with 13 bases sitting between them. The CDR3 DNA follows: TGTGCCAGTAGTAGATCTTCAGGGATTAACTATGGCTACACCTTC. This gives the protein CASSRSSGINYGYTF. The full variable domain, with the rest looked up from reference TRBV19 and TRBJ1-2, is DGGITQSPKYLFRKEGQNVTLSCEQNLNHDAMYWYRQDPGQGLRLIYYSQIVNDFQKGDIAEGYSVSREKKESFPLTVTSAQKNPTAFYLCASSRSSGINYGYTFGSGTRLTVV.

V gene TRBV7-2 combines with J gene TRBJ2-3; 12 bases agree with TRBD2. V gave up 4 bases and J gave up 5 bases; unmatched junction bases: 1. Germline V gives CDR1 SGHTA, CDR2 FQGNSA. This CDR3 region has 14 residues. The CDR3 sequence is CASSSGLAGDTQYF. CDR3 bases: TGTGCCAGCAGCTCGGGACTAGCGGGAGATACGCAGTATTTT.